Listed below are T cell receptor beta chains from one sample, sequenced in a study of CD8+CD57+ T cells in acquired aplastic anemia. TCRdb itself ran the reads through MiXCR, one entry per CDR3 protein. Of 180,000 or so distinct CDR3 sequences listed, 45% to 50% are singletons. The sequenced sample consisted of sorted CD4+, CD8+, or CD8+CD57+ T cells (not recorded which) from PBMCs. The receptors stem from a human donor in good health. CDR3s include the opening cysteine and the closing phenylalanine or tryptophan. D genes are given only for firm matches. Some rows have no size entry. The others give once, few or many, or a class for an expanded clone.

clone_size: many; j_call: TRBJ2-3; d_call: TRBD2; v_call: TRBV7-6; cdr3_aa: CASSLAHGASGSTDTQYF; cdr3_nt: TGTGCCAGCAGCTTAGCCCACGGGGCTAGCGGTAGCACAGATACGCAGTATTTT
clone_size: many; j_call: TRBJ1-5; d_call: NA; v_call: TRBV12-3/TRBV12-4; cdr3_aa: CASSFRGQPQHF; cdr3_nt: TGTGCCAGCAGTTTTAGGGGTCAGCCCCAGCATTTT
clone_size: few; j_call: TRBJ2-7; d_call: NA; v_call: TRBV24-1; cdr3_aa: CASDGRLSIWQYF; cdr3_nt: TGTGCCTCCGACGGACGGCTATCGATATGGCAGTACTTC
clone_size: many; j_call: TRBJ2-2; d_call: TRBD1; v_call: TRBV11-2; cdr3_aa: CASSLYGQGSNTGELFF; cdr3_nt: TGTGCCAGCAGCTTATATGGACAGGGTTCGAACACCGGGGAGCTGTTTTTT
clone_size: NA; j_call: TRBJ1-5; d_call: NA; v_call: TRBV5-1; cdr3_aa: CASLLPGQGRQPQHF; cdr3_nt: TGCGCCAGCTTACTACCCGGGCAGGGAAGACAGCCCCAGCATTTT
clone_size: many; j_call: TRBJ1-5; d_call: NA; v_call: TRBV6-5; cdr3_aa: CATRPGVNQPQHF; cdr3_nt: TGTGCCACCAGGCCCGGAGTAAATCAGCCCCAGCATTTT
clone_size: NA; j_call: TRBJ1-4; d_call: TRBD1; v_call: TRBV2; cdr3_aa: CASSGQGALEKLFF; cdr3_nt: TGTGCCAGCAGCGGACAGGGGGCCCTTGAAAAACTGTTTTTT
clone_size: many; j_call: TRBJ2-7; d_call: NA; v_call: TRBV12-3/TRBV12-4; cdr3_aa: CASRDTPAYEQYF; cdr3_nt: TGTGCCAGCAGGGATACTCCCGCCTACGAGCAGTACTTC
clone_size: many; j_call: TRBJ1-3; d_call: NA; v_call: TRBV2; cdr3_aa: CASRVSGNTIYF; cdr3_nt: TGTGCCAGCAGAGTCTCTGGAAACACCATATATTTT
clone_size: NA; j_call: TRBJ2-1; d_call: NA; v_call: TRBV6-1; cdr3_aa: CASLGGRYNEQFF; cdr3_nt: TGTGCCAGCCTGGGTGGGAGGTACAATGAGCAGTTCTTC
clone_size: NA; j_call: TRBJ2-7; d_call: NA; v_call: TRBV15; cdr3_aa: CATSVTQGYEQYF; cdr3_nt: TGTGCCACCAGCGTAACACAGGGCTACGAGCAGTACTTC
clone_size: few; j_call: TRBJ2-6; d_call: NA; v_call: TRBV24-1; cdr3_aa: CATSAPSGEAGANVLTF; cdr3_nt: TGTGCCACCAGCGCGCCATCAGGGGAAGCTGGGGCCAACGTCCTGACTTTC
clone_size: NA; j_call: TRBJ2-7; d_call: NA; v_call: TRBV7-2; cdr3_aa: CASSSGQPKYF; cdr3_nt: TGTGCCAGCAGCTCGGGACAACCCAAGTACTTC
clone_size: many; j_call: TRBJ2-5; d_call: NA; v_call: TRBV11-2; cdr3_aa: CASSLDRTVLETQYF; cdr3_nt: TGTGCCAGCAGCTTAGATCGGACAGTTTTGGAGACCCAGTACTTC
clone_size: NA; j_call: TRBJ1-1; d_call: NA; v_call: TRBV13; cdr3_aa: CAGLSNTEAFF; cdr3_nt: TGTGCCGGGTTATCGAACACTGAAGCTTTCTTT
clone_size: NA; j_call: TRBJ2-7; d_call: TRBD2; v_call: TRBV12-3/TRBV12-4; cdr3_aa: CASSFGTSDFEQYF; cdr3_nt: TGTGCCAGCAGTTTTGGGACTAGCGACTTCGAGCAGTACTTC
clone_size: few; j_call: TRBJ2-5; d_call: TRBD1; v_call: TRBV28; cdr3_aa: CASGQGRETQYF; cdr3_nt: TGTGCCAGCGGACAGGGTCGGGAGACCCAGTACTTC
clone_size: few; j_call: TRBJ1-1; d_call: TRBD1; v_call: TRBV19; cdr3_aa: CASGDWGQNTEASF; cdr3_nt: TGTGCCAGTGGCGACTGGGGACAGAACACTGAAGCTTCCTTT
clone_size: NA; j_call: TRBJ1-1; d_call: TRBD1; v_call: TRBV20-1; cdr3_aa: CSADTPGQKNTEAFF; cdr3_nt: TGCAGTGCTGATACTCCGGGACAGAAGAACACTGAAGCTTTCTTT
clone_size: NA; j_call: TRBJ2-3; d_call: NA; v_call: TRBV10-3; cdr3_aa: CAIRDQGGGDTQYF; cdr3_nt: TGTGCCATCAGGGACCAGGGGGGCGGGGATACGCAGTATTTT
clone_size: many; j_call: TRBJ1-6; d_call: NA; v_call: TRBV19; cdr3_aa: CASSPIGTRWSTGNSPLHF; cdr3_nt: TGTGCCAGTAGCCCGATAGGGACCCGGTGGTCCACCGGAAATTCACCCCTCCACTTT
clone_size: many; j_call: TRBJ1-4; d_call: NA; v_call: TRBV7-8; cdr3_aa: CASSLVTPTRDEKLFF; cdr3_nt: TGTGCCAGCAGCTTAGTTACCCCTACAAGGGATGAAAAACTGTTTTTT
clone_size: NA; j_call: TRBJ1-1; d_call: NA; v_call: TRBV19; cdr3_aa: CASNRGLVEAFF; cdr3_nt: TGTGCCAGTAACCGGGGACTGGTTGAAGCTTTCTTT
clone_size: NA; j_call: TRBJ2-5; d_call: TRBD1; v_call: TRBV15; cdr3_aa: CATSKGADRVQDTQYF; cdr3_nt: TGTGCCACCAGCAAGGGGGCCGACAGGGTCCAAGATACCCAGTACTTC
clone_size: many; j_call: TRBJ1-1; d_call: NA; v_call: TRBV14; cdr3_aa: CASSQTGPRVAFF; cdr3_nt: TGTGCCAGCAGTCAAACCGGGCCAAGAGTGGCTTTCTTT
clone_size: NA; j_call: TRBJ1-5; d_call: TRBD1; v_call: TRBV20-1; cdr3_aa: CSAMGQGRDQPQHF; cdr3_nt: TGCAGTGCTATGGGACAGGGAAGGGATCAGCCCCAGCATTTT
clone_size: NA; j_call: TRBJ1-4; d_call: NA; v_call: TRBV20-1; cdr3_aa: CSARDQGGVEKLFF; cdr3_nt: TGCAGTGCTAGAGATCAAGGGGGGGTCGAAAAACTGTTTTTT
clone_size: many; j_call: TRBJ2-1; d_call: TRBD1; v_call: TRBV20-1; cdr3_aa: CSANDRVPRQFF; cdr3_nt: TGCAGTGCCAACGACAGGGTCCCTAGGCAGTTCTTC
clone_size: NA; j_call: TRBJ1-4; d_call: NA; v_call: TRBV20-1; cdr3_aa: CSARAAELTGKLFF; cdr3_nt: TGCAGTGCTAGAGCTGCGGAGCTCACTGGAAAACTGTTTTTT
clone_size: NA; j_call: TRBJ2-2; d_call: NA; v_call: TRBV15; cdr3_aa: CATSGGYTGELFF; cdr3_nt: TGTGCCACCAGCGGCGGATACACCGGGGAGCTGTTTTTT
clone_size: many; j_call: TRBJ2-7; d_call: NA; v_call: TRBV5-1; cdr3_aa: CASSLEGTRGQYF; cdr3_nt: TGCGCCAGCAGCTTGGAAGGGACCAGGGGGCAGTACTTC
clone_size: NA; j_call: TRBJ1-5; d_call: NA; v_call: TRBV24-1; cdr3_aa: CATQEDGYQPQHF; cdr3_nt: TGTGCCACCCAAGAGGATGGGTATCAGCCCCAGCATTTT
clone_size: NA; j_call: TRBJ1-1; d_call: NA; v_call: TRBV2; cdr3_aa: CASSVGGPGTEAFF; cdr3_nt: TGTGCCAGCAGTGTCGGGGGTCCGGGCACTGAAGCTTTCTTT
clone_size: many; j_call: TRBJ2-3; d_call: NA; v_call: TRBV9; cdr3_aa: CASSVIGDTQYF; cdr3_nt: TGTGCCAGCAGCGTTATAGGAGATACGCAGTATTTT
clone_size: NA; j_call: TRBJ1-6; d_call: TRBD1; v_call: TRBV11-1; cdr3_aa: CASSLARQGTGDNSPLHF; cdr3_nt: TGTGCCAGCAGCTTAGCCCGTCAGGGGACAGGAGATAATTCACCCCTCCACTTT
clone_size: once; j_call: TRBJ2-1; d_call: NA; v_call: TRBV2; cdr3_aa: CASSVGGGRYNEQFF; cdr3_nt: TGTGCCAGCAGTGTCGGCGGGGGCCGGTACAATGAGCAGTTCTTC
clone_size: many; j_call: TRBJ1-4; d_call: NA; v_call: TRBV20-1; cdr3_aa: CSVGRGGATNEKLFF; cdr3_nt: TGCAGTGTTGGGAGGGGAGGGGCAACTAATGAAAAACTGTTTTTT
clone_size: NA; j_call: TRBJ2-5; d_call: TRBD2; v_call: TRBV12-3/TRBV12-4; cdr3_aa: CASITSGETQYF; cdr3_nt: TGTGCCAGCATAACTAGCGGGGAGACCCAGTACTTC
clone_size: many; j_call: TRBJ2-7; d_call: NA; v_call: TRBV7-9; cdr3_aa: CASSLLRDGPYEQYF; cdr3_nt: TGTGCCAGCAGCCTCCTCCGGGACGGACCCTACGAGCAGTACTTC
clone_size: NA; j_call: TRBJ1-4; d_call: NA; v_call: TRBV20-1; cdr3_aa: CSASPQEKLFF; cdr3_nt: TGCAGTGCTAGTCCACAGGAAAAACTGTTTTTT
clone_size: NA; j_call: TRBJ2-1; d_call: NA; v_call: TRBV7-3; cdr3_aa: CASSSTGSYNEQFF; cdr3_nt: TGTGCCAGCAGCTCGACTGGCTCCTACAATGAGCAGTTCTTC
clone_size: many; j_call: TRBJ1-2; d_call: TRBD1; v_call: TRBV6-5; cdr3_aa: CASSYQGANGYTF; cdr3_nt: TGTGCCAGCAGTTACCAGGGGGCGAATGGCTACACCTTC
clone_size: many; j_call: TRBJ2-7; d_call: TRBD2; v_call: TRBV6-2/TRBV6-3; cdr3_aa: CASSDPSGSPYEQYF; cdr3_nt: TGTGCCAGCAGCGACCCTAGCGGGAGTCCGTACGAGCAGTACTTC